The 27 T cell receptor beta chains below all came from one sample that was sequenced in a study of T cell responses to AZD1222 COVID-19 vaccine. Sequenced by immunoSEQ multiplex PCR; TCRdb stores in-frame clones only, minus some. The data hold some 80,000 clones, with about 87% observed a single time. The specimen comprised peripheral blood, sampled 28 days after the second dose of the MenACWY control vaccine. These receptors were taken from an adult who received the MenACWY meningococcal vaccine as a control.

This chain joins TRBV4-2 and TRBJ1-5; 7 bases fit TRBD1. V shed 1 base, J shed 2 bases, and the junction held 14 bases outside the gene matches. Per the germline V gene, CDR1 is LGHNA and CDR2 is YNFKEQ. The CDR3 spans 19 residues. CDR3 protein: CASSQVGRGEIGGNQPQHF. The CDR3 coding sequence is TGTGCCAGCAGCCAAGTCGGCAGGGGGGAAATTGGTGGCAATCAGCCCCAGCATTTT.

This clone was recorded only once. The chain uses TRBV4-1 and TRBJ2-1, with a tentative D call TRBD2 (5 bases). Looked up from germline, CDR1 is MGHRA and CDR2 is YSYEKL. The CDR3 length is 13 residues. The germline V and J ends were trimmed by 1 base and 5 bases, with 6 bases remaining between them. CDR3 nucleotide sequence: TGCGCCAGCAGCCAAGGGCGGGACAATGAGCAGTTCTTC. This translates into CASSQGRDNEQFF.

The chain combines TRBV19 with TRBJ2-2; possibly TRBD2 for D (7 bases). V was pared by 6 bases and J by 5 bases, with 19 bases between. The CDR3 has 16 residues. Germline CDR1 is LNHDA and CDR2 is SQIVND (reference sequence). CDR3 region: CASRRLADRPTGELFF. DNA for the CDR3: TGTGCCAGTAGGCGACTAGCCGACAGGCCGACCGGGGAGCTGTTTTTT.

V and J are TRBV10-2 and TRBJ1-1; D remains unclear. V was pared by 1 base and J by 5 bases, with 14 bases between. The CDR3 is 15 amino acids. Germline V gene data show CDR1 as WSHSY and CDR2 as SAAADI. The CDR3 DNA follows: TGCGCCAGCAGTGAGTACGCGGCGGATGGGACTGAAGCTTTCTTT. It is translated as CASSEYAADGTEAFF.

This chain uses TRBV5-1 with TRBJ1-1; D unclear. V lost 7 bases and J 1 base, leaving 17 bases between the germline ends. CDR1 and CDR2 (germline): SGHRS, YFSETQ. The CDR3 extends over 15 amino acids. CDR3: CASFVTPGGNTEAFF. CDR3 bases: TGCGCCAGCTTCGTAACGCCCGGCGGGAACACTGAAGCTTTCTTT.

The J gene is TRBJ1-3, the V gene TRBV25-1, with TRBD1 matching over 8 bases. Per germline, CDR1 MGHDK and CDR2 SYGVNS. The CDR3 has 14 residues. V trimming: 7 bases; J trimming: 4 bases; junction bases outside the gene matches: 6. CDR3 in DNA: TGTGCCAGCACCAAGACAGGGGCCGGAAACACCATATATTTT. Its protein is CASTKTGAGNTIYF.

The chain joins TRBV15 to TRBJ2-3, with 7 nucleotides matching TRBD2. V trimming: 3 bases; J trimming: 2 bases; junction bases outside the gene matches: 5. Germline V lookup: CDR1 LNHNV, CDR2 YYDKDF (reference sequence). The CDR3 spans 15 residues. CDR3 amino acids: CATSRDGTTTDTQYF. CDR3 DNA sequence: TGTGCCACCAGCAGGGACGGGACTACCACAGATACGCAGTATTTT.

J is TRBJ2-1 and V is TRBV7-9; 8 nucleotides line up with TRBD2. The CDR3 length is 12 residues. Germline lookup yields CDR1 SEHNR and CDR2 FQNEAQ (reference sequence). The trim removed 5 bases at V and 10 bases at J, leaving 4 bases unmatched. The CDR3 here is CASSREGREQFF. The CDR3, as DNA: TGTGCCAGCAGCCGGGAGGGGCGGGAGCAGTTCTTC.

This clone came up a few times. The J gene is TRBJ2-2, the V gene TRBV18; no clear D gene. V was pared by 6 bases and J by 5 bases, with 13 bases between. This CDR3 comprises 14 residues. Per germline, CDR1 KGHSH and CDR2 LQKENI. CDR3 region: CASSERTETGELFF. The CDR3 DNA follows: TGTGCCAGCTCGGAGAGGACGGAGACCGGGGAGCTGTTTTTT.

CDR3 nucleotides: TGTGCCAGCGGAAGTTTGAAGCGGGGACCCGCGGATACGCAGTATTTT. Its protein is CASGSLKRGPADTQYF. J is TRBJ2-3 and V is TRBV28, with 7 bases identical to TRBD2. The CDR3 sequence is 16 residues long. V lost 8 bases and J lost 6; bases outside the gene matches: 17. Germline V CDR1 and CDR2: MDHEN, SYDVKM.

With regard to this clone: The same CDR3 can be traced to other DNA sequences in this sample. The gene calls are TRBV12-3 or TRBV12-4 and TRBJ1-1; the D is unclear. Deletions cut 5 bases from V and 2 bases from J, with 6 bases between. The CDR3 is 12 residues long. The CDR3 spells CASSPRNTEAFF. The CDR3 DNA reads TGTGCCAGCAGTCCTAGAAACACTGAAGCTTTCTTT.

V gene TRBV19 combines with J gene TRBJ2-2; no clear D. This CDR3 is built from 15 residues. V lost 8 bases and J 0 bases, leaving 13 bases between the germline ends. CDR1 is LNHDA and CDR2 is SQIVND in the germline V gene (reference sequence). The CDR3 loop is CASAFDSTNTGELFF. DNA of the CDR3: TGTGCCAGTGCTTTTGACTCAACGAACACCGGGGAGCTGTTTTTT.

The chain recombines TRBV7-9 with TRBJ2-7, with 7 bases fitting TRBD1. J lost 4 bases, V lost 5 bases, and 8 bases had no gene match. CDR3 length: 14 residues. Germline V gene lookup returns CDR1 SEHNR and CDR2 FQNEAQ (reference sequence). The CDR3 bases are TGTGCCAGCAGCGTTACGGGACAGCTTTACGAGCAGTACTTC. Translated: CASSVTGQLYEQYF.

The rearrangement links TRBV12-3 or TRBV12-4 to TRBJ1-2; D may be TRBD1 (5 bases). V lost 3 bases and J 7 bases, leaving 12 bases between the germline ends. This CDR3 has 13 residues. This CDR3 reads CASSLGPGSGYTF. As DNA, the CDR3 is TGTGCCAGCAGTTTGGGACCTGGTAGTGGCTACACCTTC.

V is TRBV5-1 and J is TRBJ1-3; TRBD1 matches at 9 bases. Germline loops: CDR1 SGHRS, CDR2 YFSETQ. The CDR3 sequence is 15 residues long. V shed 5 bases and J 4 bases; nucleotides not matched to a gene: 7. CDR3 amino acids: CASSRTGDAGNTIYF. The CDR3 nucleotides read TGCGCCAGCAGTAGGACAGGGGATGCCGGAAACACCATATATTTT.

V usage is TRBV6-5 and J usage is TRBJ1-4; no clear D. Germline V gives CDR1 MNHEY, CDR2 SVGAGI. The CDR3 has 12 residues. Between the trimmed V and J ends, which lost 6 bases and 4 bases, there was a span of 6 bases. The CDR3: CASRRSNEKLFF. The DNA for the CDR3 is TGTGCCAGCAGGCGGAGTAATGAAAAACTGTTTTTT.

The chain links TRBV5-8 to TRBJ2-7; 9 bases align to TRBD1. Losses at the gene ends were 2 bases for V and 3 bases for J; bases not matched to a gene: 6. This CDR3 is built from 15 residues. In germline, CDR1 is SGHTS, CDR2 YDEGEE. As DNA, the CDR3 is TGTGCCAGCAGCTTTCAGACGGGACAGGGCTACGAGCAGTACTTC. Translation: CASSFQTGQGYEQYF.

The chain carries TRBV30 and TRBJ1-5; no clear D. The CDR3 sequence is 17 residues long. Germline-derived CDR1 and CDR2 are GTSNPN and SVGIG (reference sequence). Between the trimmed V and J ends, which lost 2 bases and 4 bases, there was a span of 21 bases. The CDR3 loop is CAWSPNLGGLSNQPQHF. The CDR3 DNA is TGTGCCTGGAGTCCAAACCTTGGCGGGTTATCGAATCAGCCCCAGCATTTT.

V and J are TRBV5-4 and TRBJ2-1; no clear D. Germline V gene data show CDR1 as SGHNT and CDR2 as YYREEE (reference sequence). V was pared by 0 bases and J by 5 bases, with 12 bases between. The length of the CDR3 is 15 residues. DNA for the CDR3: TGTGCCAGCAGCTTGGGTGGGCCGCAGGACAATGAGCAGTTCTTC. It codes for CASSLGGPQDNEQFF.

V is TRBV5-1 and J is TRBJ1-1; unclear D gene. Germline CDR1 is SGHRS and CDR2 is YFSETQ. V was cut by 0 bases and J by 1 base, with 7 bases left in between. CDR3 length: 14 amino acids. As DNA, the CDR3 is TGCGCCAGCAGCTTGGAGGGCGGGAACACTGAAGCTTTCTTT. Translation: CASSLEGGNTEAFF.

The chain employs TRBV4-2 and TRBJ2-7; D call uncertain. Germline CDR1 LGHNA, CDR2 YNFKEQ. There are 15 residues in the CDR3. The germline V and J ends were trimmed by 0 bases and 9 bases, with 18 bases remaining between them. CDR3 in DNA: TGTGCCAGCAGCCAAGAAATCCGGGCCACGGTCGGGCAGTACTTC. Translated, it gives CASSQEIRATVGQYF.

The V and J genes are TRBV29-1 and TRBJ1-3; D is ambiguous. Germline loops: CDR1 SQVTM, CDR2 ANQGSEA. V gave up 6 bases and J gave up 7 bases, with 13 bases separating them. The CDR3 is 12 residues long. This CDR3 reads CSVVASGNTIYF. As DNA, the CDR3 is TGCAGCGTCGTGGCGAGCGGCAACACCATATATTTT.

The genes are TRBV5-1 and TRBJ1-1; tentative D call: TRBD1 (5 bases). Between the trimmed V and J ends, which lost 4 bases and 11 bases, there was a span of 18 bases. CDR1 is SGHRS and CDR2 is YFSETQ in the germline V gene. The CDR3 covers 13 residues. The CDR3, as DNA: TGCGCCAGCAGCCTCACAGGCTTGGTGGGTGCTTTCTTT. This codes for CASSLTGLVGAFF.

V and J are TRBV30 and TRBJ1-2; D call uncertain. The ends were cut back, 0 bases at V and 8 bases at J, with 10 bases in the middle. Germline CDR1 GTSNPN, CDR2 SVGIG (reference sequence). The CDR3 extends over 12 amino acids. The CDR3 reads CAWSVQLAGYTF. CDR3 nucleotides: TGTGCCTGGAGTGTCCAGCTAGCGGGCTACACCTTC. Supplemented by reference TRBV30 and TRBJ1-2, the full variable domain reads SQTIHQWPATLVQPVGSPLSLECTVEGTSNPNLYWYRQAAGRGLQLLFYSVGIGQISSEVPQNLSASRPQDRQFILSSKKLLLSDSGFYLCAWSVQLAGYTFGSGTRLTVV.

The chain recombines TRBV7-6 with TRBJ1-5; the match to TRBD1 covers 8 bases. Trimming took 2 bases from V and 4 from J; bases not matched to a gene: 1. CDR3 size: 14 residues. Germline lookup yields CDR1 SGHVS and CDR2 FNYEAQ. The chain's CDR3 is CASSLQGANQPQHF. As DNA, the CDR3 is TGTGCCAGCAGCTTACAGGGGGCAAATCAGCCCCAGCATTTT.

This chain joins TRBV20-1 and TRBJ1-5; no firm D call. Germline CDR1 is DFQATT and CDR2 is SNEGSKA (reference sequence). CDR3 length: 13 amino acids. The ends were cut back, 3 bases at V and 0 bases at J, with 6 bases in the middle. The CDR3 region is CSASLPSNQPQHF. The CDR3, as DNA: TGCAGTGCTAGTTTGCCTAGCAATCAGCCCCAGCATTTT.

The V call is TRBV7-2, the J call TRBJ1-5, with D perhaps TRBD1 (6 bases). CDR1 and CDR2 (germline): SGHTA, FQGNSA. Trimming shortened V by 5 bases and J by 2 bases, and 10 bases separated the two germline ends. The CDR3 sequence is 14 residues long. CDR3 coding DNA: TGTGCCAGCAGCAGAGGGGGGGGCAATCAGCCCCAGCATTTT. It translates to CASSRGGGNQPQHF.